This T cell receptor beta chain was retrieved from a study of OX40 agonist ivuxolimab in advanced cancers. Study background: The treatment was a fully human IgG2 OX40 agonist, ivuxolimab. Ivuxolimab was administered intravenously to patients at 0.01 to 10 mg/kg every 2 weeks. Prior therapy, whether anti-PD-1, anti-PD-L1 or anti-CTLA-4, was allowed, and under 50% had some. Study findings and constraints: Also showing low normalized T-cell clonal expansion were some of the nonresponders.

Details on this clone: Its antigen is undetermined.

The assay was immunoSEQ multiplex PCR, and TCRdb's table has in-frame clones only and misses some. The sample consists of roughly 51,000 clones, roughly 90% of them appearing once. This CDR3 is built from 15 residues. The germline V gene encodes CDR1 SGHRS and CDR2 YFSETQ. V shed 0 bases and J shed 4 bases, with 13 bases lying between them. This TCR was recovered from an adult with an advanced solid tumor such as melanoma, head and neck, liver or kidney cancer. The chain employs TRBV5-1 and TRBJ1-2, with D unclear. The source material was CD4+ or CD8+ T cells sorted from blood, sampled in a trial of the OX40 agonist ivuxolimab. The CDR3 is CASSLDGVRGYGYTF. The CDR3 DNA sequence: TGCGCCAGCAGCTTGGACGGGGTAAGAGGCTATGGCTACACCTTC.